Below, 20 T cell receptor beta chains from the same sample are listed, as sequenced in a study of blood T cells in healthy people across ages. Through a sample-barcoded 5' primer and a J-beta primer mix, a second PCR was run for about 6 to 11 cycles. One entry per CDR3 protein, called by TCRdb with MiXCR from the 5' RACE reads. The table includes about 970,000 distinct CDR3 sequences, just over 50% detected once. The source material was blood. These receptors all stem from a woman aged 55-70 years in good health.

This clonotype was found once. The CDR3 region is CASSLEGESPLHF. The CDR3 coding sequence is TGCGCCAGCAGCTTGGAGGGGGAATCACCCCTCCACTTT. This rearrangement joins TRBV5-1 to TRBJ1-6; D is possibly TRBD1 (6 bases). The CDR3 contains 13 residues. CDR1 is SGHRS and CDR2 is YFSETQ in the germline V gene. V was shortened by 0 bases and J by 10 bases, with 8 bases between the two germline ends.

Written as DNA, the CDR3 is TGTGCCAGCAGCTTAGCGTCGGGTGGAGTTGGCTATGGCTACACCTTC. The encoded protein is CASSLASGGVGYGYTF. The chain joins TRBV7-2 to TRBJ1-2; D gene ambiguous. Germline values: CDR1 SGHTA, CDR2 FQGNSA. Trimming took off 0 bases at V and 4 bases at J, with 15 bases between the two ends. The CDR3 has 16 amino acids.

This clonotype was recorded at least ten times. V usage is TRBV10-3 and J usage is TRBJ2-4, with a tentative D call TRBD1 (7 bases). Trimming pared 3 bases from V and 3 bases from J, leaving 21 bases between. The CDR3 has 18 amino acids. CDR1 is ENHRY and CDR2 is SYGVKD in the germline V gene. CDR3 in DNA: TGTGCCATCAGTGAAGTTTTCGGGCAGGGGGGAAACAAAAACATTCAGTACTTC. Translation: CAISEVFGQGGNKNIQYF.

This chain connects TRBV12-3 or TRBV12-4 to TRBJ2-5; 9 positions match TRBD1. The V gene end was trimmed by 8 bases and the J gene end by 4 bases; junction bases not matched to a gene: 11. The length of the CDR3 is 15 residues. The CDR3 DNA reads TGTGCCAGCGGTCCGGACGGACAGGGGATAGAGACCCAGTACTTC. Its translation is CASGPDGQGIETQYF.

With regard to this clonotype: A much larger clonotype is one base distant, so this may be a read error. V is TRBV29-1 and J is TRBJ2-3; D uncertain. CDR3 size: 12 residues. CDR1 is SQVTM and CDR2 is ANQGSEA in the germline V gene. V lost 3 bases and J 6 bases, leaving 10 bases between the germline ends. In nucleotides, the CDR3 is TGCAGCGTTGAGGTGGGTTACGATACGCAGTATTTT. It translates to CSVEVGYDTQYF.

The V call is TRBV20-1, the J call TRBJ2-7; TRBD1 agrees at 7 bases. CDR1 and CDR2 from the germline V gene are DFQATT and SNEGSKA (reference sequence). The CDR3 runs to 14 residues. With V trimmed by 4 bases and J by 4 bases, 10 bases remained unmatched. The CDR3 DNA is TGCAGTGCTAACCTTCGACAGGGTCGGTACGAGCAGTACTTC. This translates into CSANLRQGRYEQYF.

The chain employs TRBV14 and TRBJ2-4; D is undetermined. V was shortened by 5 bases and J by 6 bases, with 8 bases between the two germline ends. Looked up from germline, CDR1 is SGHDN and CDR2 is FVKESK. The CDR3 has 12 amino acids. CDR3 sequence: CASSKHLNIQYF. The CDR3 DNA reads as TGTGCCAGCAGCAAACACCTAAACATTCAGTACTTC.

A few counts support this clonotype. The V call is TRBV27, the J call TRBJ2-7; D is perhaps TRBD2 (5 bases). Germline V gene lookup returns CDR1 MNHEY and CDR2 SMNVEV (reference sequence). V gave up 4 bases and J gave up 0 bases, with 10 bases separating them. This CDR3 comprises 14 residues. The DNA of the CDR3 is TGTGCCAGCAGTTACGGACGGGGCTCCTACGAGCAGTACTTC. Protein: CASSYGRGSYEQYF.

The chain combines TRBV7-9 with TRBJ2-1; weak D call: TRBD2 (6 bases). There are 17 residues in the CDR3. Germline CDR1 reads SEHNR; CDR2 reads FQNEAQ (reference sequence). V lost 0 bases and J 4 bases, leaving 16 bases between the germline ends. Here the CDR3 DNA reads TGTGCCAGCAGCTTAGCTGGGTCTCGGGGGAGTTACAATGAGCAGTTCTTC. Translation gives CASSLAGSRGSYNEQFF. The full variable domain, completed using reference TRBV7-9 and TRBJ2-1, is DTGVSQNPRHKITKRGQNVTFRCDPISEHNRLYWYRQTLGQGPEFLTYFQNEAQLEKSRLLSDRFSAERPKGSFSTLEIQRTEQGDSAMYLCASSLAGSRGSYNEQFFGPGTRLTVL.

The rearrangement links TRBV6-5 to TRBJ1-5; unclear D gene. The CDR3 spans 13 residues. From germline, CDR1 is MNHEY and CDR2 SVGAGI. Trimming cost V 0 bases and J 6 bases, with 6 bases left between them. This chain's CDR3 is CASSYSPGQPQHF. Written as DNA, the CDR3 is TGTGCCAGCAGTTACTCCCCCGGTCAGCCCCAGCATTTT.

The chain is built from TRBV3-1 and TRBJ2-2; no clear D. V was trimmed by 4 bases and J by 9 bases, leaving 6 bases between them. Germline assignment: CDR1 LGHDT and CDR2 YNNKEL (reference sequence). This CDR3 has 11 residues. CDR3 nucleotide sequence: TGTGCCAGCAGCCCGGAGCGGGAGCTGTTTTTT. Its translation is CASSPERELFF.

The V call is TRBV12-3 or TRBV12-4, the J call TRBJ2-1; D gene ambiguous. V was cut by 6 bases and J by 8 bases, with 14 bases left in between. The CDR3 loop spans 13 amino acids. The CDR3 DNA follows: TGTGCCAGCAGCGCCCCCTATGGAGATGAGCAGTTCTTC. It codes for CASSAPYGDEQFF.

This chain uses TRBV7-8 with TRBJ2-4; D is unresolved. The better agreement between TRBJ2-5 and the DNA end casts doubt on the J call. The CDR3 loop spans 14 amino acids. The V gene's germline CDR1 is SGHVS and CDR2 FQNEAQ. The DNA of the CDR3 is TGTGCCAGCAGCTTAGTTGTAGGGATGGAGACCCAGTACTTC. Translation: CASSLVVGMETQYF.

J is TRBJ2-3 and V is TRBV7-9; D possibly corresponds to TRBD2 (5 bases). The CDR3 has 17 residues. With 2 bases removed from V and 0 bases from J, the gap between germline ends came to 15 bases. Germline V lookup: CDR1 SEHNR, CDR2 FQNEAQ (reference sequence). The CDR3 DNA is TGTGCCAGCAGCTTACCTCGTAGCGACTTAAGCACAGATACGCAGTATTTT. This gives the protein CASSLPRSDLSTDTQYF.

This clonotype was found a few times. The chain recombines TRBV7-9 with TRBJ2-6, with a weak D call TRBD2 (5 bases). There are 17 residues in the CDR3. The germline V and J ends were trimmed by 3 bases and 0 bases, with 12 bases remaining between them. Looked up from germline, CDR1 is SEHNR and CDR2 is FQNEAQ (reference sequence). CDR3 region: CASSFGLRGSGANVLTF. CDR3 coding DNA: TGTGCCAGCAGCTTCGGACTTCGAGGCTCTGGGGCCAACGTCCTGACTTTC.

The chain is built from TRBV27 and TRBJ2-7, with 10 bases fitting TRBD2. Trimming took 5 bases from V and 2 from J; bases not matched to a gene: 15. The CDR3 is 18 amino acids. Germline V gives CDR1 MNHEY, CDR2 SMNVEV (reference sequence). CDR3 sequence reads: CASSTGGLAGVFTYEQYF. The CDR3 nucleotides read TGTGCCAGCAGTACTGGCGGGCTAGCGGGAGTCTTCACCTACGAGCAGTACTTC.

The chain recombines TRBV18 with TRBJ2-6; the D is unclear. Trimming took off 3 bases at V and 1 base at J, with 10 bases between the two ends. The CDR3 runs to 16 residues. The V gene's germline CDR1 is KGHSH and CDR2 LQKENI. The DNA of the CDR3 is TGTGCCAGCTCACCCCCTGAGACTTCTGGGGCCAACGTCCTGACTTTC. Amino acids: CASSPPETSGANVLTF.

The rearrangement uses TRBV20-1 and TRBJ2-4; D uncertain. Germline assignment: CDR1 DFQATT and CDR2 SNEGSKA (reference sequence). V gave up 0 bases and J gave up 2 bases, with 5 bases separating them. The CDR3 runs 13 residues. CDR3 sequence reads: CSARDGPKNIQYF. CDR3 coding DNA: TGCAGTGCTAGAGATGGCCCCAAAAACATTCAGTACTTC.

This CDR3 reads CASRQNYNSPLHF. In DNA form, the CDR3 reads TGTGCCAGCAGACAAAACTATAATTCACCCCTCCACTTT. The J gene is TRBJ1-6, the V gene TRBV6-1; no reliable D call. The CDR3 totals 13 residues. Trimming pared 6 bases from V and 3 bases from J, leaving 6 bases between. Germline V gene sequence: CDR1 MNHNS, CDR2 SASEGT.

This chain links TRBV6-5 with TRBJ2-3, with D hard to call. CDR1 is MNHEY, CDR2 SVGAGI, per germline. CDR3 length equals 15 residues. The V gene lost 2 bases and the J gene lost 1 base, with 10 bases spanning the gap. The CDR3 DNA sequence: TGTGCCAGCAGTTACGGTGGCGCTGGCACAGATACGCAGTATTTT. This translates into CASSYGGAGTDTQYF.